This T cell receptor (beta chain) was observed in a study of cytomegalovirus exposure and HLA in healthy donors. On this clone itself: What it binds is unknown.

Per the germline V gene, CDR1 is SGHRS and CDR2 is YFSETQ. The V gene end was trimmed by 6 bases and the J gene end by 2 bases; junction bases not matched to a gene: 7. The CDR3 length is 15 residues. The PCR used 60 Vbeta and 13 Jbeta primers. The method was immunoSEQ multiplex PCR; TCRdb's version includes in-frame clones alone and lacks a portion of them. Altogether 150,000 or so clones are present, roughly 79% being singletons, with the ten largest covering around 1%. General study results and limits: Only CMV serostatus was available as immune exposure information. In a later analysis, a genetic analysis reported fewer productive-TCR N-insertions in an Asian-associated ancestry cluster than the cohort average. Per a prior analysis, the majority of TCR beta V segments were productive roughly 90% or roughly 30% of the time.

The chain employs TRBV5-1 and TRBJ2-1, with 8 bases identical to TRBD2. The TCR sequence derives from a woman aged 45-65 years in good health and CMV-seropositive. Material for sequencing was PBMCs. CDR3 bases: TGCGCCAGCACCGGGGGCGGGGGGACCTACAATGAGCAGTTCTTC. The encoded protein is CASTGGGGTYNEQFF.